The following is a T cell receptor beta chain sequence with its context. Its antigen is currently unknown. V shed 4 bases, J shed 1 base, and the junction held 6 bases outside the gene matches. This CDR3 is built from 15 residues. In germline, CDR1 is MNHNY, CDR2 SVGAGI (reference sequence). The data derive from a study of post-analysis software for immune sequencing data. The study's findings and limits: Comparison with controls showed significantly lower normalized Chao1 diversity in multiple sclerosis patients. Patients showed TRBV5-6, TRBV5-1 and TRBV20-1 among five TRBV segments more frequent than in controls.

Libraries were made from TCR beta cDNA, and they carried unique molecular identifiers. T cells numbering roughly 0.85 to 11 million gave rise to roughly 0.5 million cDNA molecules. TCRdb re-derived calls from the PCR reads in MiXCR, one entry per CDR3 protein. The sample lists 150,000 to 200,000 distinct CDR3 sequences, 30% seen once, with approximately 1.4% in the top ten. The sequence was collected from a girl between 5 and 17 years old with multiple sclerosis. Sequenced: blood. This rearrangement joins TRBV6-6 to TRBJ1-2, with TRBD1 identical over 7 bases. CDR3 DNA: TGTGCCAGCAGTTCTCGGGCAGGGGGTAACTATGGCTACACCTTC. Its translation is CASSSRAGGNYGYTF.